This TCR beta chain was profiled in a study of sequential checkpoint blockade in melanoma. This clone was found a few times. Clones were sequenced by immunoSEQ multiplex PCR, and TCRdb holds only the in-frame ones, with some missing. Here the sample spans over 700 clones, approximately 19% being singletons. Sample treatment: randomized to nivolumab then ipilimumab (arm A) or the reverse (arm B). The sample consisted of tumor tissue (inferred from file names), taken from a patient given nivolumab and ipilimumab in sequence. The origin of this receptor is a human donor with melanoma.

The CDR3, as DNA: TGTGCCAGCAGCCAAGCCGGGGCCTTGAACACTGAAGCTTTCTTT. It specifies CASSQAGALNTEAFF. This chain connects TRBV14 to TRBJ1-1, with D possibly being TRBD1 (5 bases). The CDR3 has 15 amino acids. V was pared by 1 base and J by 0 bases, with 9 bases between. The germline V gene encodes CDR1 SGHDN and CDR2 FVKESK.